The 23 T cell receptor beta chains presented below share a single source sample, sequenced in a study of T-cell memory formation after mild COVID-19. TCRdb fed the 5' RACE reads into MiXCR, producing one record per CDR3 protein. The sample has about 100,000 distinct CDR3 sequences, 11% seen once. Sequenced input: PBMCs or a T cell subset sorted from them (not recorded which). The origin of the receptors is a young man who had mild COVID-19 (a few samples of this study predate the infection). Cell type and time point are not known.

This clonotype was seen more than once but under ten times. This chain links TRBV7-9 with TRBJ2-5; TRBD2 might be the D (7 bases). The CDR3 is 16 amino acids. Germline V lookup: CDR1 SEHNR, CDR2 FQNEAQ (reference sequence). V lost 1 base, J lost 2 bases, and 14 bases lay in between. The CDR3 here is CASSLVWGGPQETQYF. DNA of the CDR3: TGTGCCAGCAGCTTAGTGTGGGGGGGCCCACAAGAGACCCAGTACTTC.

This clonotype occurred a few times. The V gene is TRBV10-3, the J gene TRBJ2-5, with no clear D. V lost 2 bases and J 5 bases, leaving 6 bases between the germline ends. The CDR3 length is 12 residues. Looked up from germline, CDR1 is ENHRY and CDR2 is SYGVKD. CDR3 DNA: TGTGCCATCAGTGAGAATTCGGAGACCCAGTACTTC. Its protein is CAISENSETQYF.

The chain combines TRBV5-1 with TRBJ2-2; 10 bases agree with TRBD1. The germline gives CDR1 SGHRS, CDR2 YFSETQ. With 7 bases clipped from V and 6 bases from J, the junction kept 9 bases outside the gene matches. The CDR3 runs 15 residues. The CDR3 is CASDAGTGVAGELFF. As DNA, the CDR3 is TGCGCCAGCGATGCCGGGACAGGGGTAGCCGGGGAGCTGTTTTTT.

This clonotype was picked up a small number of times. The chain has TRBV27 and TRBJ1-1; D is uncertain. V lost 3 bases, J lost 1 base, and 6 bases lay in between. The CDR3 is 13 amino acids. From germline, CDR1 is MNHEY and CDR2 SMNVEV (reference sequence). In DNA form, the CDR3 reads TGTGCCAGCAGTTTTAGTGCGAACACTGAAGCTTTCTTT. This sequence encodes CASSFSANTEAFF.

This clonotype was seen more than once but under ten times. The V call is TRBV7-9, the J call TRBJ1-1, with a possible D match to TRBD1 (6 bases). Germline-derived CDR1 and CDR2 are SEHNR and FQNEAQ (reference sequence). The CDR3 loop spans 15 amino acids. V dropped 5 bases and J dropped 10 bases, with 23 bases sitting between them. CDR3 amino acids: CASSGTRGRRTAAFF. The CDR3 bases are TGTGCCAGCAGCGGAACCCGGGGGCGCAGGACAGCAGCTTTCTTT.

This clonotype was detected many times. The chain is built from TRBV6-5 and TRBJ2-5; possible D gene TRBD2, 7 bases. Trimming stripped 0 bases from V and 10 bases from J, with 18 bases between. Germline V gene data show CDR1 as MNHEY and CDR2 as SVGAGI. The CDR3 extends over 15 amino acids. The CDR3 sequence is CASSYSIGGREGQYF. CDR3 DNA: TGTGCCAGCAGTTACTCAATCGGGGGCAGGGAGGGCCAGTACTTC.

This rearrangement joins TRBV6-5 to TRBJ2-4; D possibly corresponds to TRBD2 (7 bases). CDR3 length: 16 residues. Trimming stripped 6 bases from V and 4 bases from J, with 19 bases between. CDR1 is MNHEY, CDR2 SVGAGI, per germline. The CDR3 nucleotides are TGTGCCAGCAGGCTCGGAGGGAAGGGGGGGAAAAACATTCAGTACTTC. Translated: CASRLGGKGGKNIQYF.

The CDR3 sequence is CASSHLRTLSSGELFF. The CDR3 DNA reads as TGTGCCAGTAGTCACCTTAGGACCCTGTCCTCCGGGGAGCTGTTTTTT. The chain employs TRBV19 and TRBJ2-2; D remains ambiguous. This CDR3 comprises 16 residues. Germline lookup yields CDR1 LNHDA and CDR2 SQIVND (reference sequence). V was shortened by 5 bases and J by 6 bases, with 19 bases between the two germline ends.

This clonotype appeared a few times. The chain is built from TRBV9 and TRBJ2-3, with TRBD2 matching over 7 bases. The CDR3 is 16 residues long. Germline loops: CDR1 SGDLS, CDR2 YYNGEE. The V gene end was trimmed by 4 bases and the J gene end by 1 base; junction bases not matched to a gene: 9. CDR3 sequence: CASSLSAGEGTDTQYF. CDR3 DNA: TGTGCCAGCAGCCTTTCCGCGGGGGAGGGCACAGATACGCAGTATTTT.

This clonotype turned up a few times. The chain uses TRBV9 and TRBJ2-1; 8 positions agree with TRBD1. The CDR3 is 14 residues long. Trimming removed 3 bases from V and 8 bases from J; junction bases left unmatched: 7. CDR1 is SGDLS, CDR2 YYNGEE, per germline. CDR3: CASSAGQGEDEQFF. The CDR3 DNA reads TGTGCCAGCAGCGCCGGACAGGGCGAGGATGAGCAGTTCTTC.

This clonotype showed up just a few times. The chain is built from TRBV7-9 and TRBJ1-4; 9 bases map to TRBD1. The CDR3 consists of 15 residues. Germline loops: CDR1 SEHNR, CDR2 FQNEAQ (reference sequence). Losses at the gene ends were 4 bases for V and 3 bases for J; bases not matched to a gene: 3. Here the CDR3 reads CASSSRDRANEKLFF. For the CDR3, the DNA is TGTGCCAGCAGCTCCCGGGACAGGGCTAATGAAAAACTGTTTTTT.

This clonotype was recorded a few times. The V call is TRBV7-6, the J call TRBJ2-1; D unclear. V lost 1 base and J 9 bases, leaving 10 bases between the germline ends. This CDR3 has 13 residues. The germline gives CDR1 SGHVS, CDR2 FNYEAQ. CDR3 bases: TGTGCCAGCAGCTTAGAGAACGAAGGTGAGCAGTTCTTC. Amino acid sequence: CASSLENEGEQFF.

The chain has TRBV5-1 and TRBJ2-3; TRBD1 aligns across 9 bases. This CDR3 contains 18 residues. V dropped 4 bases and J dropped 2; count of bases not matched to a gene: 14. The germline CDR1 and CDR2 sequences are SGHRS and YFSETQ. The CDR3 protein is CASSKSRDREVNTDTQYF. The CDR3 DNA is TGCGCCAGCAGCAAATCCCGGGACAGGGAGGTAAACACAGATACGCAGTATTTT.

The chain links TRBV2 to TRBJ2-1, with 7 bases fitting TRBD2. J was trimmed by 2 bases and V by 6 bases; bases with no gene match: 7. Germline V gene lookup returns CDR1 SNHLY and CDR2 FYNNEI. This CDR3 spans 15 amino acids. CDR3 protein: CASSQASGPYNEQFF. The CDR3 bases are TGTGCCAGCAGCCAAGCTAGCGGCCCCTACAATGAGCAGTTCTTC.

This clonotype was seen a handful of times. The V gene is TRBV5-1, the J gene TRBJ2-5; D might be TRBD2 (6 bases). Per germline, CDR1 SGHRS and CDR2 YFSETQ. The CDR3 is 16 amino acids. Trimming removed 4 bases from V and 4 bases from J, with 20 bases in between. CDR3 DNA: TGCGCCAGCAGCCAACCGCGGGACGACCTCGGAGAGACCCAGTACTTC. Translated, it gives CASSQPRDDLGETQYF.

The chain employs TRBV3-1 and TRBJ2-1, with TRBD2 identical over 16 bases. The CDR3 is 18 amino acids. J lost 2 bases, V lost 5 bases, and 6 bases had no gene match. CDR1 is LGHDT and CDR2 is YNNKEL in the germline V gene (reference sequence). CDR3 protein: CASSGTGTSGGAYNEQFF. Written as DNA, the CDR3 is TGTGCCAGCAGCGGGACTGGGACTAGCGGGGGGGCCTACAATGAGCAGTTCTTC.

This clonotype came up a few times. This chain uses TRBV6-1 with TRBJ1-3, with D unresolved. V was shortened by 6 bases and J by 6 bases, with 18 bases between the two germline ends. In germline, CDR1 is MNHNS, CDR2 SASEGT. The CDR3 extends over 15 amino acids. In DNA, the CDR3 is TGTGCCAGCAGGCGCCTGGAAGACTTCTCAAACACCATATATTTT. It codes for CASRRLEDFSNTIYF.

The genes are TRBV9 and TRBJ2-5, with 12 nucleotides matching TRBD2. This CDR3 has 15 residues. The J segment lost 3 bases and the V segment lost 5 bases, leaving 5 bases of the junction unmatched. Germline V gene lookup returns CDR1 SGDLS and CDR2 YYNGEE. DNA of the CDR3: TGTGCCAGCAGAGCGGGACTAGCGGGTGAAGAGACCCAGTACTTC. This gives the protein CASRAGLAGEETQYF.

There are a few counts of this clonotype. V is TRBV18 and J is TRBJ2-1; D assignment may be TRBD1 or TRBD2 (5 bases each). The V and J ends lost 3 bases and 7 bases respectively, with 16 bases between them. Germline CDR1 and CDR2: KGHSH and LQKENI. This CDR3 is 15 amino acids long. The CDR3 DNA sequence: TGTGCCAGCTCACCCCGCCCAGGGAGAGGGAATGAGCAGTTCTTC. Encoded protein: CASSPRPGRGNEQFF.

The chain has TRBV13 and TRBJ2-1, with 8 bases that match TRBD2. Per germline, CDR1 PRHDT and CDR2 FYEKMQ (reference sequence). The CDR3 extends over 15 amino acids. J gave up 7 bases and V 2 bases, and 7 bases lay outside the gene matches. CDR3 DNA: TGTGCCAGCAGCTTAAAAGCGGGGGTAGTGAATGAGCAGTTCTTC. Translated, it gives CASSLKAGVVNEQFF. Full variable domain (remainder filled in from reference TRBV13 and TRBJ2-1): AAGVIQSPRHLIKEKRETATLKCYPIPRHDTVYWYQQGPGQDPQFLISFYEKMQSDKGSIPDRFSAQQFSDYHSELNMSSLELGDSALYFCASSLKAGVVNEQFFGPGTRLTVL.

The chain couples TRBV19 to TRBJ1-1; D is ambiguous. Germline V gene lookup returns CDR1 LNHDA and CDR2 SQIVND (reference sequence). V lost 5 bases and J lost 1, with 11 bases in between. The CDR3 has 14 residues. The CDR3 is CASSGRGRNTEAFF. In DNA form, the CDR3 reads TGTGCCAGTAGTGGGAGAGGCCGGAACACTGAAGCTTTCTTT.

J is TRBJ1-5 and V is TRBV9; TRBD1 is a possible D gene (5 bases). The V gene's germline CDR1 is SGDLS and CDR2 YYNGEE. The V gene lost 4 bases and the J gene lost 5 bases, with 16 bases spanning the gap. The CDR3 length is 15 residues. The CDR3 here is CASSQGWGRDQPQHF. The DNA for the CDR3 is TGTGCCAGCAGCCAGGGCTGGGGTCGCGATCAGCCCCAGCATTTT. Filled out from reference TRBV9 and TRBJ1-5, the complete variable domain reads DSGVTQTPKHLITATGQRVTLRCSPRSGDLSVYWYQQSLDQGLQFLIQYYNGEERAKGNILERFSAQQFPDLHSELNLSSLELGDSALYFCASSQGWGRDQPQHFGDGTRLSIL.

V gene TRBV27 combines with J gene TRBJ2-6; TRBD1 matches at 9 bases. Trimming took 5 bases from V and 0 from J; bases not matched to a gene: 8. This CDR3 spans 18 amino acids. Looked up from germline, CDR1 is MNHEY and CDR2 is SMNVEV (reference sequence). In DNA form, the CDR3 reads TGTGCCAGCAGTCCCTTGACAGGGGGGAGCTCTGGGGCCAACGTCCTGACTTTC. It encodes CASSPLTGGSSGANVLTF.